This TCR beta chain originates from a study of blood T cell repertoires in COVID-19. Study context: Donors in the United States, Italy and Spain gave samples during acute or convalescent COVID-19.

Original methodology: Reference gene primer amplification in the assay estimated nucleated cell counts. Libraries were prepared by immunoSEQ multiplex PCR; TCRdb keeps only in-frame clonotypes and omits some of them. V, J and clone size reflect that table, while D and trimming were determined from the DNA. The sample contains about 130,000 clones, around 86% of which appear only once. This sequence was found in a man in his 60s with acute or convalescent COVID-19. Sample: peripheral blood.

The CDR3 is CAIREPQGVGTDTQYF. The DNA for the CDR3 is TGTGCCATCAGGGAACCACAGGGGGTTGGCACAGATACGCAGTATTTT. The V call is TRBV10-3, the J call TRBJ2-3, with 8 bases aligning to TRBD1. This CDR3 region has 16 residues. Germline V gene data show CDR1 as ENHRY and CDR2 as SYGVKD. Trimming at V came to 6 bases and at J to 1 base, leaving 9 bases not matched to a gene.